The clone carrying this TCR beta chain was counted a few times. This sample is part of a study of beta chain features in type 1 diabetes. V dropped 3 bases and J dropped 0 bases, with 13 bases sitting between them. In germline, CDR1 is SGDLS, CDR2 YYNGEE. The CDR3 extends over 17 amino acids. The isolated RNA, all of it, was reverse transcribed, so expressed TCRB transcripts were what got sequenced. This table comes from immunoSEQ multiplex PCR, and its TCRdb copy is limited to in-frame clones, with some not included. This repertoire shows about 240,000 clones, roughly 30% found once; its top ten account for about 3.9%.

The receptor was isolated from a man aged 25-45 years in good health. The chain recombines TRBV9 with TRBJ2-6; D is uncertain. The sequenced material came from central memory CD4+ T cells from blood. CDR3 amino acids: CASSADPRSSGANVLTF. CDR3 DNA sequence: TGTGCCAGCAGCGCGGACCCGAGGAGCTCTGGGGCCAACGTCCTGACTTTC. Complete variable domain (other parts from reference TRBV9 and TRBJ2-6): DSGVTQTPKHLITATGQRVTLRCSPRSGDLSVYWYQQSLDQGLQFLIQYYNGEERAKGNILERFSAQQFPDLHSELNLSSLELGDSALYFCASSADPRSSGANVLTFGAGSRLTVL.